The 16 T cell receptor beta chains below all came from one sample that was sequenced in a study of beta chain features in type 1 diabetes. The investigators reverse transcribed all of the isolated RNA, so they sequenced expressed TCRB transcripts. TCRdb's copy holds only in-frame clones and misses some; the assay was immunoSEQ multiplex PCR. The data contain about 320,000 clones, about 14% of them singletons. Sequences were obtained from central memory CD4+ T cells from blood. These receptors originate from a man aged 25 to 45 in good health.

V usage is TRBV7-2 and J usage is TRBJ1-2; D unclear. CDR3 length equals 15 residues. V was shortened by 5 bases and J by 0 bases, with 13 bases between the two germline ends. From germline, CDR1 is SGHTA and CDR2 FQGNSA. The CDR3 loop reads CASSPTMDSNYGYTF. The CDR3 DNA sequence: TGTGCCAGCAGCCCCACGATGGATTCTAACTATGGCTACACCTTC.

This clone was observed a few times. The chain joins TRBV9 to TRBJ2-2, with 12 bases that match TRBD2. Germline V gives CDR1 SGDLS, CDR2 YYNGEE. The CDR3 sequence is 17 residues long. Trimming cost V 1 base and J 6 bases; bases outside gene matches: 7. The CDR3 here is CASSVLAGGQYSGELFF. The CDR3 nucleotides are TGTGCCAGCAGCGTACTAGCGGGAGGGCAATACTCCGGGGAGCTGTTTTTT.

This clone was seen a handful of times. The gene calls are TRBV9 and TRBJ1-3; D not resolved. This CDR3 has 17 residues. Trimming left V 0 bases short and J 0 bases short, with 13 bases between. Looked up from germline, CDR1 is SGDLS and CDR2 is YYNGEE. Here the CDR3 reads CASSVESRRRSGNTIYF. The CDR3 DNA sequence: TGTGCCAGCAGCGTAGAGTCCCGACGGCGCTCTGGAAACACCATATATTTT.

The V call is TRBV6-6, the J call TRBJ2-5; no clear D. This CDR3 has 15 amino acids. The germline V and J ends were trimmed by 0 bases and 3 bases, with 11 bases remaining between them. Germline CDR1 MNHNY, CDR2 SVGAGI (reference sequence). This CDR3 reads CASSYSVVGEETQYF. The CDR3 nucleotides are TGTGCCAGCAGTTACTCGGTAGTTGGGGAAGAGACCCAGTACTTC.

This clone was picked up a small number of times. This chain uses TRBV7-9 with TRBJ1-2; D is unclear. This CDR3 has 14 amino acids. Germline V gene data show CDR1 as SEHNR and CDR2 as FQNEAQ (reference sequence). The germline V and J ends were trimmed by 2 bases and 4 bases, with 11 bases remaining between them. The CDR3: CASSLNPGFYGYTF. Written as DNA, the CDR3 is TGTGCCAGCAGCTTAAACCCGGGTTTCTATGGCTACACCTTC.

The chain employs TRBV2 and TRBJ1-5, with 9 bases aligning to TRBD1. Germline CDR1 and CDR2: SNHLY and FYNNEI. The CDR3 runs 14 residues. Unmatched junction bases numbered 5, after V lost 7 bases and J lost 4 bases. The CDR3, as DNA: TGTGCCAGCACGGGACAGGGAGGGAATCAGCCCCAGCATTTT. It yields the protein CASTGQGGNQPQHF.

This clone was picked up many times. The chain uses TRBV28 and TRBJ2-1; maybe TRBD2 (6 bases). The ends were cut back, 5 bases at V and 3 bases at J, with 14 bases in the middle. From germline, CDR1 is MDHEN and CDR2 SYDVKM. This CDR3 is 15 amino acids long. The CDR3, as DNA: TGTGCCAGCAGTGCAAGAACTAGCATCTACAATGAGCAGTTCTTC. It yields the protein CASSARTSIYNEQFF.

The rearrangement links TRBV5-1 to TRBJ2-2; D gene unclear. This CDR3 comprises 11 residues. The germline CDR1 and CDR2 sequences are SGHRS and YFSETQ. V gave up 2 bases and J gave up 4 bases, with 0 bases separating them. The CDR3 region has the DNA TGCGCCAGCAGCTTCACCGGGGAGCTGTTTTTT. This sequence encodes CASSFTGELFF.

To note about this clone: This may be a read error, as it is one base from a much larger clone. The rearrangement uses TRBV14 and TRBJ1-2, with D unresolved. Germline assignment: CDR1 SGHDN and CDR2 FVKESK. The CDR3 sequence is 13 residues long. The V gene lost 0 bases and the J gene lost 4 bases, with 6 bases spanning the gap. This CDR3 reads CASSQDPSYGYTF. CDR3 nucleotides: TGTGCCAGCAGCCAAGATCCGAGCTATGGCTACACCTTC.

This clone appeared many times. The chain uses TRBV5-5 and TRBJ1-1; the D is unclear. Trimming took 0 bases from V and 4 from J, leaving 4 bases between them. The germline gives CDR1 SGHKS, CDR2 YYEKEE (reference sequence). This CDR3 region has 12 residues. The CDR3 sequence: CASSLVLTEAFF. DNA for the CDR3: TGTGCCAGCAGCTTGGTTCTCACTGAAGCTTTCTTT.

V is TRBV5-6 and J is TRBJ1-2, with 7 bases identical to TRBD1. Germline CDR1 reads SGHDT; CDR2 reads YYEEEE. The CDR3 totals 17 residues. V gave up 4 bases and J gave up 0 bases; unmatched junction bases: 12. Here the CDR3 DNA reads TGTGCCAGCAGCCCCTTAACGACAGGGCGAACTAACTATGGCTACACCTTC. Translated: CASSPLTTGRTNYGYTF.

In this sample, this clone turned up a few times. This sequence joins TRBV30 and TRBJ2-6; 10 nucleotides line up with TRBD1. Trimming at V came to 5 bases and at J to 0 bases, leaving 4 bases not matched to a gene. This CDR3 has 16 amino acids. CDR1 and CDR2 (germline): GTSNPN, SVGIG (reference sequence). The chain's CDR3 is CAWARTGGSGANVLTF. Here the CDR3 DNA reads TGTGCCTGGGCGCGGACAGGGGGCTCTGGGGCCAACGTCCTGACTTTC.

This clone was detected a few times. This sequence joins TRBV27 and TRBJ2-7, with D unclear. Germline-derived CDR1 and CDR2 are MNHEY and SMNVEV (reference sequence). V lost 7 bases and J 0 bases, leaving 10 bases between the germline ends. CDR3 length equals 13 residues. The CDR3 loop is CASTDRISYEQYF. The CDR3 DNA follows: TGTGCCAGCACCGATAGGATCTCCTACGAGCAGTACTTC.

This clone has just a few counts. The V gene is TRBV30, the J gene TRBJ2-2; tentatively, D is TRBD1 or TRBD2 (5 bases each). The CDR3 consists of 15 residues. Between the trimmed V and J ends, which lost 5 bases and 5 bases, there was a span of 18 bases. Germline V lookup: CDR1 GTSNPN, CDR2 SVGIG (reference sequence). CDR3 bases: TGTGCCTGGTCTTGGGGACCCCGAGGGACCGGGGAGCTGTTTTTT. As protein: CAWSWGPRGTGELFF.

CDR3 in DNA: TGTGCCAGCAGCTCTGGGCCAGGCAAAAACATTCAGTACTTC. This translates into CASSSGPGKNIQYF. J is TRBJ2-4 and V is TRBV7-3; D ambiguous. Trimming left V 4 bases short and J 3 bases short, with 10 bases between. CDR1 SGHTA and CDR2 FQGTGA come from the germline V gene. The CDR3 consists of 14 residues.

The chain links TRBV9 to TRBJ2-7; 12 nucleotides agree with TRBD2. This CDR3 has 16 residues. Trimming cost V 0 bases and J 4 bases; bases outside gene matches: 5. Germline V CDR1 and CDR2: SGDLS, YYNGEE. The DNA of the CDR3 is TGTGCCAGCAGCGTAGCCCCTAGCGGGGGGGGGTACGAGCAGTACTTC. This translates into CASSVAPSGGGYEQYF.